This is a list of T cell receptor beta chains from one sample in a study of tumor and adjacent non-tumor tissue in lung cancer. TCRdb reprocessed the multiplex PCR reads via MiXCR and lists one record per CDR3 protein. The table shows under 150,000 distinct CDR3 sequences, with approximately 66% occurring only once. Sequencing was done on a sample of lung tumor tissue. The receptors shown here come from a man aged 55 to 70 with small cell lung cancer. Each CDR3 is given with its conserved first and last residue. The D gene is left open where the match is weak. A clone size is listed for some rows: how often the clone was seen (once, few, many), or a class if it is expanded.

>TRBD1|TRBJ1-1|once|TRBV29-1
CSVEEDRMGTEASF
TGCAGCGTTGAGGAGGACAGGATGGGCACTGAAGCTTCCTTT
>.|TRBJ2-5|.|TRBV28
CASSQGLRQETQYF
TGTGCCAGCAGCCAGGGACTTCGCCAAGAGACCCAGTACTTC
>.|TRBJ1-1|.|TRBV4-1
CASSRDRWDTEAFF
TGCGCCAGCAGCCGGGACCGGTGGGATACTGAAGCTTTCTTT
>.|TRBJ2-2|.|TRBV11-1
CASTGRSNARELFF
TGTGCCAGCACCGGGAGATCGAACGCCAGGGAGTTGTTTTTT
>.|TRBJ1-1|.|TRBV28
CASSLSGQGSEAFF
TGTGCCAGCAGTTTATCGGGACAAGGAAGTGAAGCTTTCTTT
>.|TRBJ1-2|.|TRBV6-1
CASSTRPYGYTF
TGTGCCAGCAGTACACGACCCTATGGCTACACCTTC
>.|TRBJ1-5|.|TRBV7-9
CASSSGMELAQPQHF
TGTGCCAGCAGCTCCGGGATGGAACTCGCGCAACCCCAGCATTTT
>.|TRBJ2-2|.|TRBV20-1
CSSTGSNTGELFF
TGCAGTTCTACAGGCTCGAACACCGGGGAGCTGTTTTTT
>TRBD1|TRBJ1-5|.|TRBV6-5
CASARGGSYSDQPQHF
TGTGCCAGCGCCAGGGGGGGATCTTATAGCGATCAGCCCCAGCATTTT
>TRBD2|TRBJ2-1|.|TRBV6-6
CASSPGLAGVNEQIF
TGTGCCAGCAGTCCGGGACTAGCGGGAGTCAATGAGCAGATCTTC
>.|TRBJ1-1|many|TRBV4-2
CASSQELTMNTEAFF
TGTGCCAGCAGCCAAGAGCTCACAATGAACACTGAAGCTTTCTTT
>.|TRBJ2-5|.|TRBV11-3
CDSSPGCSQETQYF
TGTGACAGCAGCCCAGGGTGCAGTCAAGAGACCCAGTACTTC
>.|TRBJ1-2|.|TRBV11-2
CASSFDRDFGYTF
TGTGCCAGCAGCTTCGACAGAGACTTTGGCTACACCTTC